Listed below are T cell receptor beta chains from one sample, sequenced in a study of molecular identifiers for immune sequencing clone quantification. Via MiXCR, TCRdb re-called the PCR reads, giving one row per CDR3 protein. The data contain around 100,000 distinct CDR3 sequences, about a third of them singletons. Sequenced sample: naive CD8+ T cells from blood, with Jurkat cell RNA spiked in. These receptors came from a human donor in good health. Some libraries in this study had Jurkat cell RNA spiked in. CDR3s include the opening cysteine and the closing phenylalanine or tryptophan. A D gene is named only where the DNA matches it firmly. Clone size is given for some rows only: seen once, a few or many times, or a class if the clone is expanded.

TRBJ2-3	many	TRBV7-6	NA	CASSVDPLRVDTQYF	TGTGCCAGCAGCGTGGATCCCTTACGGGTAGATACGCAGTATTTT
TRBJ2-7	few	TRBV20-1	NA	CSARDRSFRAYEQYF	TGCAGTGCTAGAGATAGGTCGTTTCGAGCCTACGAGCAGTACTTC
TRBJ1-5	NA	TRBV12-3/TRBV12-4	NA	CASSFGESNQPQHF	TGTGCCAGCAGTTTTGGGGAGAGCAATCAGCCCCAGCATTTT
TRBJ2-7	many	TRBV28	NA	CASSLARGPYEQYF	TGTGCCAGCAGTTTAGCCAGGGGCCCCTACGAGCAGTACTTC
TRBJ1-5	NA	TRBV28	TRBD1	CASSFPDRGHFQPQHF	TGTGCCAGCAGTTTTCCGGACAGGGGGCATTTTCAGCCCCAGCATTTT
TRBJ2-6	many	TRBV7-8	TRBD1	CASSLRSLAQGANSGANVLTF	TGTGCCAGCAGCTTAAGGTCCCTAGCGCAGGGGGCCAATTCTGGGGCCAACGTCCTGACTTTC
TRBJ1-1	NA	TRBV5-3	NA	CASTPLGGSTEAFF	TGTGCCAGCACCCCCCTAGGGGGAAGCACTGAAGCTTTCTTT
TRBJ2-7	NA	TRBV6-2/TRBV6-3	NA	CASSFTVYEQYF	TGTGCCAGCAGCTTTACAGTCTACGAGCAGTACTTC
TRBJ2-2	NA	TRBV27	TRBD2	CASSSFGLAGNTGELFF	TGTGCCTCTTCGTCCTTTGGACTAGCGGGGAACACCGGGGAGCTGTTTTTT
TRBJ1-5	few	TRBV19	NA	CASKGWGTSNQPQHF	TGTGCCAGTAAAGGTTGGGGGACGAGCAATCAGCCCCAGCATTTT
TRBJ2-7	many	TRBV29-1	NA	CSVVGDGDHYEQYF	TGCAGCGTGGTGGGGGATGGGGACCACTACGAGCAGTACTTC
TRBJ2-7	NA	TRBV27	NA	CASSLGSGTYEQYF	TGTGCCAGCAGTTTAGGTAGCGGTACCTACGAGCAGTACTTC
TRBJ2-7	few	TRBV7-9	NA	CASRSGRDYEQYF	TGTGCCAGCAGGTCAGGGCGGGACTACGAGCAGTACTTC
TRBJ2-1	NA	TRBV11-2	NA	CASSLPHEQFF	TGTGCCAGCAGCCTTCCACATGAGCAGTTCTTC
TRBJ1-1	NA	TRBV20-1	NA	CSTTWNTEAFF	TGCAGTACTACCTGGAACACTGAAGCTTTCTTT
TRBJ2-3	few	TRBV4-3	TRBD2	CASSQTSGASTDTQYF	TGCGCCAGCAGCCAAACTAGCGGGGCTAGCACAGATACGCAGTATTTT
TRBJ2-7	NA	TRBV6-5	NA	CASSYTRAYEQYF	TGTGCCAGCAGTTACACCCGCGCCTACGAGCAGTACTTC
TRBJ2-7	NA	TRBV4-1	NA	CASSQAGVSYEQYF	TGCGCCAGCAGCCAAGCAGGGGTGTCCTACGAGCAGTACTTC
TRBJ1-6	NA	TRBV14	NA	CASSQGSAGRLYNSPLHF	TGTGCCAGCAGCCAGGGATCAGCGGGTCGGCTATATAATTCACCCCTCCACTTT
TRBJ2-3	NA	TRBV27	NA	CASSLSVADTQYF	TGTGCCAGCAGTTTGAGCGTCGCAGATACGCAGTATTTT
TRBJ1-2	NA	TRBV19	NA	CASSSHLASVYGYTF	TGTGCCAGTAGTTCGCACCTGGCTTCGGTCTATGGCTACACCTTC
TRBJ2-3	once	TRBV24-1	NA	CATSGPTFRAEGYADTQYF	TGTGCCACCAGTGGCCCAACGTTCAGGGCTGAAGGGTACGCAGATACGCAGTATTTT
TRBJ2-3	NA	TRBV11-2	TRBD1	CASDRGGTDTQYF	TGTGCCTCCGACAGGGGTGGGACAGATACGCAGTATTTT
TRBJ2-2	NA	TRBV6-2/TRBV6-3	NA	CASSNTGEQFF	TGTGCCAGCAGTAACACCGGGGAGCAGTTTTTT
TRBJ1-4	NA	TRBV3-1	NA	CATQRRTNEKLSF	TGTGCCACCCAGAGGAGGACTAATGAAAAACTGTCTTTT
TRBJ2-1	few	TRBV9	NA	CASSVVVGPYNEQFF	TGTGCCAGCAGCGTAGTTGTCGGACCCTACAATGAGCAGTTCTTC
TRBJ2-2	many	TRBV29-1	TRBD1	CSADRGSGELFF	TGCAGCGCCGACAGGGGGTCCGGGGAGCTGTTTTTT
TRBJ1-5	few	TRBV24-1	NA	CATSDFGDSDSNQPQHF	TGTGCCACCAGTGATTTCGGGGACTCCGATAGCAATCAGCCCCAGCATTTT